This entry lists 20 T cell receptor beta chains sequenced from one sample in a study of T cell changes during pregnancy in multiple sclerosis. Measured with immunoSEQ multiplex PCR; TCRdb has only the in-frame clones, and not every one. The sample yields 40,000 to 55,000 clones, almost 90% seen once. The sample was peripheral blood, taken in the first trimester of pregnancy. These receptors came from a female donor in good health, enrolled as a control in a pregnancy study.

This clone has just a few counts. The chain couples TRBV6-6 to TRBJ1-1; D remains ambiguous. The V and J ends lost 6 bases and 2 bases respectively, with 4 bases between them. Germline lookup yields CDR1 MNHNY and CDR2 SVGAGI (reference sequence). This CDR3 has 11 amino acids. The chain's CDR3 is CASSHNTEAFF. Here the CDR3 DNA reads TGTGCCAGCAGCCATAACACTGAAGCTTTCTTT.

The rearrangement joins TRBV5-4 to TRBJ2-7; the match to TRBD2 covers 7 bases. The CDR3 is 16 amino acids. Losses at the gene ends were 3 bases for V and 2 bases for J; bases not matched to a gene: 11. Germline values: CDR1 SGHNT, CDR2 YYREEE (reference sequence). The CDR3 DNA sequence: TGTGCCAGCAGCTCCCTTGGGCTAGCGGTTACCTACGAGCAGTACTTC. Its translation is CASSSLGLAVTYEQYF.

This clone occurred a few times. This sequence joins TRBV30 and TRBJ2-1; a weak D match, TRBD1 (6 bases). The CDR3 is made up of 13 amino acids. The germline CDR1 and CDR2 sequences are GTSNPN and SVGIG (reference sequence). V lost 2 bases to trimming and J lost 5 bases, with 10 bases between them. In DNA form, the CDR3 reads TGTGCCTGGAGTCCCGGACAGAACAATGAGCAGTTCTTC. This translates into CAWSPGQNNEQFF.

This rearrangement joins TRBV19 to TRBJ2-1; 8 positions agree with TRBD2. V lost 2 bases, J lost 2 bases, and 2 bases stayed unmatched. The germline CDR1 and CDR2 sequences are LNHDA and SQIVND (reference sequence). This CDR3 is 15 amino acids long. CDR3 bases: TGTGCCAGTAGTATAAGCGGGGGCCCCTACAATGAGCAGTTCTTC. Translation gives CASSISGGPYNEQFF.

The genes are TRBV7-7 and TRBJ2-1, with 10 nucleotides matching TRBD2. Trimming removed 5 bases from V and 9 bases from J; junction bases left unmatched: 16. The CDR3 is 17 residues long. The germline V gene has CDR1 SSHAT and CDR2 FNYEAQ (reference sequence). The DNA of the CDR3 is TGTGCCAGCAGCATAAGCGGGGGGGCCCTGGGGGGCAGTGAGCAGTTCTTC. Its protein product is CASSISGGALGGSEQFF.

The V and J genes are TRBV12-2 and TRBJ2-1; the tabulated D call, TRBD2, remains unverified against the DNA. TRBV12-2 is a pseudogene segment. This CDR3 contains 18 residues. The CDR3 coding sequence is TGTGCAAGTCGCCCCGAGGCCCCATTAGCGGGCTCCTACAATGAGCAGTTCTTC. It yields the protein CASRPEAPLAGSYNEQFF.

The chain has TRBV28 and TRBJ1-2, with 8 bases lining up with TRBD1. This CDR3 has 13 residues. In germline, CDR1 is MDHEN, CDR2 SYDVKM. V lost 3 bases and J lost 6; bases outside the gene matches: 3. The CDR3 DNA follows: TGTGCCAGCAGTTTGGACAGGGCGGATGGCTACACCTTC. Protein: CASSLDRADGYTF.

The chain uses TRBV9 and TRBJ2-5; 9 bases are a match to TRBD1. The V and J ends lost 1 base and 2 bases, in that order; junction bases with no gene match: 6. There are 16 residues in the CDR3. The germline V gene encodes CDR1 SGDLS and CDR2 YYNGEE. The CDR3 bases are TGTGCCAGCAGCGTAACCGGGACAGGGATTCAAGAGACCCAGTACTTC. It encodes CASSVTGTGIQETQYF.

The CDR3 loop reads CSGADNGNTEAFF. CDR3 in DNA: TGCAGCGGTGCGGACAACGGTAACACTGAAGCTTTCTTT. The chain couples TRBV29-1 to TRBJ1-1, with a tentative D call TRBD1 (5 bases). Trimming left V 7 bases short and J 2 bases short, with 14 bases between. From germline, CDR1 is SQVTM and CDR2 ANQGSEA. The CDR3 runs to 13 residues.

The chain uses TRBV18 and TRBJ2-7; 8 bases are shared with TRBD1. Germline V lookup: CDR1 KGHSH, CDR2 LQKENI. V shed 3 bases, J shed 5 bases, and the junction held 12 bases outside the gene matches. The CDR3 length is 16 residues. CDR3 residues: CASSPGQAGGLDEQYF. For the CDR3, the DNA is TGTGCCAGCTCACCTGGTCAGGCAGGGGGCTTGGACGAGCAGTACTTC.

The chain links TRBV7-9 to TRBJ1-2; 7 bases align to TRBD1. Germline V lookup: CDR1 SEHNR, CDR2 FQNEAQ (reference sequence). The CDR3 is 16 amino acids. Trimming at V came to 5 bases and at J to 1 base, leaving 10 bases not matched to a gene. The CDR3 sequence: CASSTDREELNYGYTF. The CDR3 DNA sequence: TGTGCCAGCAGCACCGACAGGGAGGAACTTAACTATGGCTACACCTTC.

V and J are TRBV14 and TRBJ1-2; unclear D gene. The V end lost 6 bases, the J end lost 3 bases, and 11 bases lay between the germline ends. Germline CDR1 SGHDN, CDR2 FVKESK. The CDR3 length is 13 residues. The CDR3 DNA reads TGTGCCAGCAGTAAGGAGATCCACTATGGCTACACCTTC. Translated: CASSKEIHYGYTF.

The chain links TRBV5-1 to TRBJ1-1; weak D call: TRBD1 (5 bases). Trimming shortened V by 3 bases and J by 0 bases, and 9 bases separated the two germline ends. Germline V CDR1 and CDR2: SGHRS, YFSETQ. This CDR3 spans 14 amino acids. For the CDR3, the DNA is TGCGCCAGCAGCTACGACAGATTGAACACTGAAGCTTTCTTT. Protein: CASSYDRLNTEAFF.

The chain joins TRBV27 to TRBJ1-5, with D possibly TRBD1 on 5 matching bases. The V gene lost 2 bases and the J gene lost 11 bases, with 13 bases spanning the gap. CDR1 and CDR2 (germline): MNHEY, SMNVEV (reference sequence). The CDR3 sequence is 13 residues long. The CDR3 region has the DNA TGTGCCAGCAGTTTAGGGCCAGGGTCAGCCCAGCATTTT. Amino acids: CASSLGPGSAQHF.

The chain is built from TRBV5-4 and TRBJ2-3; tentative D call: TRBD2 (5 bases). Germline-derived CDR1 and CDR2 are SGHNT and YYREEE (reference sequence). Trimming shortened V by 4 bases and J by 5 bases, and 17 bases separated the two germline ends. The CDR3 is 15 amino acids. CDR3 in DNA: TGTGCCAGCAGCCGACTCGCCGGCGGGCTAGATACGCAGTATTTT. Translation gives CASSRLAGGLDTQYF.

The chain recombines TRBV11-1 with TRBJ2-2; weak D call: TRBD2 (6 bases). The V end lost 2 bases, the J end lost 3 bases, and 13 bases lay between the germline ends. Per germline, CDR1 SGHAT and CDR2 FQDESV (reference sequence). The CDR3 length is 16 residues. The CDR3 nucleotides are TGTGCCAGCAGCTTACAAGTCGGGACTTACACCGGGGAGCTGTTTTTT. Residues: CASSLQVGTYTGELFF. The full variable domain, its missing parts supplied by reference TRBV11-1 and TRBJ2-2, is EAEVAQSPRYKITEKSQAVAFWCDPISGHATLYWYRQILGQGPELLVQFQDESVVDDSQLPKDRFSAERLKGVDSTLKIQPAELGDSAMYLCASSLQVGTYTGELFFGEGSRLTVL.

Here the CDR3 DNA reads TGTGCCAGCAAGGGGACAGGGAACAATCAGCCCCAGCATTTT. It specifies CASKGTGNNQPQHF. The chain joins TRBV28 to TRBJ1-5; 9 positions agree with TRBD1. V was pared by 7 bases and J by 3 bases, with 4 bases of the junction left unmatched. The CDR3 has 14 residues. Germline CDR1 is MDHEN and CDR2 is SYDVKM.

This CDR3 reads CATSPPGADTQYF. The CDR3 nucleotides are TGTGCCACCAGCCCTCCAGGGGCCGATACGCAGTATTTT. V and J are TRBV15 and TRBJ2-3; D might be TRBD1 (6 bases). The V end was cut by 5 bases, the J end by 6 bases, with 12 bases between. CDR3 length equals 13 residues. The germline V gene encodes CDR1 LNHNV and CDR2 YYDKDF (reference sequence).

This chain uses TRBV6-1 with TRBJ2-1; D not certain. V lost 2 bases to trimming and J lost 7 bases, with 15 bases between them. The CDR3 covers 15 residues. The germline gives CDR1 MNHNS, CDR2 SASEGT. CDR3 sequence: CASSEPITSRNEQFF. In nucleotides, the CDR3 is TGTGCCAGCAGTGAACCTATCACATCTAGAAATGAGCAGTTCTTC.

The chain couples TRBV28 to TRBJ2-5, with D unresolved. From germline, CDR1 is MDHEN and CDR2 SYDVKM. The CDR3 spans 11 residues. V was clipped by 1 base and J by 5 bases, with 2 bases between them. CDR3 DNA sequence: TGTGCCAGCAGTTTATCGGAGACCCAGTACTTC. This gives the protein CASSLSETQYF.